The rows below give T cell receptor beta chains drawn from one sample of a study of cytomegalovirus exposure and HLA in healthy donors. Method: immunoSEQ multiplex PCR; TCRdb's copy keeps in-frame clones and lacks some. The data show roughly 170,000 clones, 77% seen once. Sample: PBMCs. These receptors came from a woman aged 30 to 39 in good health and CMV-seropositive. Each CDR3 is given without its conserved first and last residue.

TRBV28 | ASKVSSYEQY
TRBV7-2 | ASSPTVAGGQY
TRBV2 | ASSGTHPDTQY
TRBV10-2 | ASSEGRKRVDEQY
TRBV4-2 | ASARRGGGNAEAF
TRBV27 | ASSPRGAFQETQY
TRBV9 | ASSSDRELTHYGYT
TRBV28 | ASSLETGTYGYT
TRBV6-1 | ASGTGGGETQY
TRBV10-1 | ASSESGTGRTYEQY
TRBV4-1 | ASSPRGPDQETQY
TRBV18 | ASSPPAGSSYEQY
TRBV7-3 | ASIVWQGRTGELF
TRBV30 | AWETGLGQPQH
TRBV5-6 | ASSLRVGEQF
TRBV5-1 | ASSLEGSNQPQH
TRBV28 | ASRGGRGNYEQY
TRBV15 | ATSRDLNPGSGGEQY
TRBV28 | ASRDSLHGAQH
TRBV5-6 | ASSLGRSVAEAF
TRBV4-3 | ASSQETGYYGYT
TRBV7-9 | ASSLGLAGYNEQF
TRBV5-1 | ASANRGDGADTQY
TRBV19 | ASSIGSTGELF
TRBV7-9 | ASSYTGTGGGYT
TRBV6-5 | ASSPGQGMGTEAF
TRBV11-2 | ASSSVQGAGTDTQY
TRBV5-1 | ASSLAPGQEAYNEQF
TRBV5-7 | ASSAWGGWVHTGELF
TRBV28 | ASRTFTGTSGGGSYNEQF
TRBV19 | ASSDRENSGNTIY
TRBV10-1 | KTITSSGNTIY
TRBV4-1 | ASSQAWTGTEKLF